The next 23 T cell receptor beta chains were all read from a single sample in a study of cytomegalovirus exposure and HLA in healthy donors. This table comes from immunoSEQ multiplex PCR, and its TCRdb copy is limited to in-frame clones, with some not included. The sample shows about 180,000 clones, less than 85% of them seen only once. The source material was PBMCs. These receptors were taken from a man between 18 and 29 years old in good health and CMV-seropositive.

This clone was detected a few times. The chain is built from TRBV7-9 and TRBJ2-7; D not certain. Germline CDR1 reads SEHNR; CDR2 reads FQNEAQ (reference sequence). Deletions cut 3 bases from V and 0 bases from J, with 9 bases between. The CDR3 contains 14 residues. The CDR3 here is CASSFKAASYEQYF. CDR3 DNA: TGTGCCAGCAGCTTCAAGGCGGCCTCCTACGAGCAGTACTTC.

J is TRBJ2-3 and V is TRBV28, with D unresolved. The V gene's germline CDR1 is MDHEN and CDR2 SYDVKM. The length of the CDR3 is 16 residues. V dropped 7 bases and J dropped 0 bases, with 17 bases sitting between them. CDR3 loop: CASNGRQATSTDTQYF. The CDR3 DNA follows: TGTGCCAGCAACGGTCGGCAGGCCACAAGCACAGATACGCAGTATTTT.

The chain links TRBV18 to TRBJ2-4, with a tentative D call TRBD2 (5 bases). CDR1 and CDR2 from the germline V gene are KGHSH and LQKENI. The V gene lost 7 bases and the J gene lost 8 bases, with 15 bases spanning the gap. This CDR3 region has 13 residues. This chain's CDR3 is CASLRELEDIQYF. CDR3 nucleotides: TGTGCCAGCTTAAGGGAGTTGGAAGACATTCAGTACTTC.

V is TRBV25-1 and J is TRBJ2-7, with a weak D call TRBD1 (5 bases). The V gene's germline CDR1 is MGHDK and CDR2 SYGVNS. V lost 8 bases and J lost 3, with 17 bases in between. The CDR3 has 14 amino acids. CDR3 bases: TGTGCCAGCTCCCGACAGACTGACGGCTACGAGCAGTACTTC. It encodes CASSRQTDGYEQYF.

The DNA for the CDR3 is TGTGCCAGCAGCCTCCCCGGTCCTGAGCAGTACTTC. This sequence encodes CASSLPGPEQYF. The chain recombines TRBV5-5 with TRBJ2-7; D remains unclear. The CDR3 runs 12 residues. From germline, CDR1 is SGHKS and CDR2 YYEKEE (reference sequence). The germline V and J ends were trimmed by 4 bases and 7 bases, with 12 bases remaining between them. Full variable domain (missing parts from reference TRBV5-5 and TRBJ2-7): DAGVTQSPTHLIKTRGQQVTLRCSPISGHKSVSWYQQVLGQGPQFIFQYYEKEERGRGNFPDRFSARQFPNYSSELNVNALLLGDSALYLCASSLPGPEQYFGPGTRLTVT.

The rearrangement links TRBV28 to TRBJ2-7, with TRBD1 identical over 7 bases. Germline V gene lookup returns CDR1 MDHEN and CDR2 SYDVKM. The CDR3 loop spans 14 amino acids. V shed 5 bases and J 6 bases; nucleotides not matched to a gene: 10. Written as DNA, the CDR3 is TGTGCCAGCAGTCCCCCCCGGACAGGTGCCGAGCAGTACTTC. Its protein is CASSPPRTGAEQYF.

A word on this clone: Relative to the germline gene, one junction end is altered; a read error may explain this. This rearrangement joins TRBV28 to TRBJ2-7; perhaps TRBD2 as D (5 bases). Germline V gives CDR1 MDHEN, CDR2 SYDVKM. The length of the CDR3 is 13 residues. The CDR3 loop is CASSLNFPPLLDF. CDR3 nucleotide sequence: TGTGCCAGCAGCCTCAATTTCCCCCCTCTACTAGACTTC.

The V gene is TRBV7-9, the J gene TRBJ1-6; D is ambiguous. V was trimmed by 7 bases and J by 0 bases, leaving 10 bases between them. The CDR3 has 15 residues. CDR1 is SEHNR and CDR2 is FQNEAQ in the germline V gene (reference sequence). CDR3 DNA: TGTGCCAGCACCAATCAGGTCTCCTATAATTCACCCCTCCACTTT. Residues: CASTNQVSYNSPLHF.

The chain couples TRBV4-2 to TRBJ2-2; TRBD2 agrees at 12 bases. CDR1 is LGHNA, CDR2 YNFKEQ, per germline. Germline trimming cut 0 bases from V and 7 bases from J; bases unmatched to any gene: 6. CDR3 length: 17 residues. The CDR3 sequence: CASSQDGSSGGGGELFF. CDR3 nucleotide sequence: TGTGCCAGCAGCCAAGATGGTTCTAGCGGGGGGGGCGGGGAGCTGTTTTTT.

This sequence joins TRBV7-3 and TRBJ2-1, with a tentative D call TRBD1 (6 bases). The CDR3 covers 14 residues. Deletions cut 5 bases from V and 7 bases from J, with 15 bases between. The germline gives CDR1 SGHTA, CDR2 FQGTGA. In DNA form, the CDR3 reads TGTGCCAGCAGCCTAAGCCCTAGGGGGAATGAGCAGTTCTTC. This sequence encodes CASSLSPRGNEQFF.

This chain joins TRBV10-3 and TRBJ1-5; 8 bases agree with TRBD1. Trimming cost V 3 bases and J 4 bases; bases outside gene matches: 5. CDR1 is ENHRY and CDR2 is SYGVKD in the germline V gene. CDR3 length: 15 residues. The CDR3 protein is CAISEGQGTNQPQHF. CDR3 nucleotide sequence: TGTGCCATCAGTGAAGGACAGGGAACGAATCAGCCCCAGCATTTT.

The chain is built from TRBV28 and TRBJ2-7, with 7 bases that match TRBD1. Germline-derived CDR1 and CDR2 are MDHEN and SYDVKM. The CDR3 totals 14 residues. V lost 4 bases, J lost 2 bases, and 5 bases stayed unmatched. The CDR3 here is CASSSRDSPYEQYF. Written as DNA, the CDR3 is TGTGCCAGCAGTTCACGGGACAGCCCCTACGAGCAGTACTTC. The full variable domain, rest sourced from reference TRBV28 and TRBJ2-7, is DVKVTQSSRYLVKRTGEKVFLECVQDMDHENMFWYRQDPGLGLRLIYFSYDVKMKEKGDIPEGYSVSREKKERFSLILESASTNQTSMYLCASSSRDSPYEQYFGPGTRLTVT.

This clone was detected only a few times. V gene TRBV5-6 combines with J gene TRBJ1-1; no clear D. Germline CDR1 and CDR2: SGHDT and YYEEEE. Trimming removed 1 base at V and 0 bases at J, with 7 bases between. The CDR3 spans 14 residues. The CDR3 nucleotides are TGTGCCAGCAGCTTGAGTCACTTGAACACTGAAGCTTTCTTT. It encodes CASSLSHLNTEAFF.

The chain couples TRBV11-1 to TRBJ2-2; perhaps TRBD2 as D (5 bases). The germline gives CDR1 SGHAT, CDR2 FQDESV (reference sequence). There are 13 residues in the CDR3. V lost 10 bases to trimming and J lost 4 bases, with 13 bases between them. This CDR3 reads CAILERSTGELFF. The CDR3 coding sequence is TGTGCCATCCTAGAGCGGAGCACCGGGGAGCTGTTTTTT. Drawing the rest from reference TRBV11-1 and TRBJ2-2, the complete variable domain is EAEVAQSPRYKITEKSQAVAFWCDPISGHATLYWYRQILGQGPELLVQFQDESVVDDSQLPKDRFSAERLKGVDSTLKIQPAELGDSAMYLCAILERSTGELFFGEGSRLTVL.

The gene calls are TRBV5-1 and TRBJ1-6; D gene unclear. V dropped 0 bases and J dropped 0 bases, with 7 bases sitting between them. The germline V gene has CDR1 SGHRS and CDR2 YFSETQ. The CDR3 is 16 amino acids. CDR3 amino acids: CASSLGASSYNSPLHF. The CDR3 nucleotides read TGCGCCAGCAGCTTGGGCGCGAGCTCCTATAATTCACCCCTCCACTTT.

J is TRBJ1-6 and V is TRBV30; D may be TRBD1 (6 bases). This CDR3 spans 13 amino acids. V was clipped by 0 bases and J by 10 bases, with 10 bases between them. Germline CDR1 is GTSNPN and CDR2 is SVGIG (reference sequence). CDR3 residues: CAWSVQGSSPLHF. The CDR3 DNA reads as TGTGCCTGGAGTGTACAGGGTTCGTCACCCCTCCACTTT.

This chain links TRBV27 with TRBJ1-1; D perhaps matches TRBD1 (5 bases). Trimming cost V 2 bases and J 0 bases, with 7 bases left between them. This CDR3 contains 14 residues. CDR1 is MNHEY, CDR2 SMNVEV, per germline (reference sequence). The CDR3 loop reads CASSLRGMNTEAFF. In DNA form, the CDR3 reads TGTGCCAGCAGTTTACGGGGGATGAACACTGAAGCTTTCTTT.

The chain recombines TRBV10-3 with TRBJ1-6, with D possibly TRBD1 on 6 matching bases. Germline V gene lookup returns CDR1 ENHRY and CDR2 SYGVKD. Trimming took off 11 bases at V and 6 bases at J, with 14 bases between the two ends. The CDR3 extends over 13 amino acids. CDR3 region: CASQTGSNSPLHF. The CDR3 DNA sequence: TGTGCCTCTCAGACAGGTAGTAATTCACCCCTCCACTTT.

This clone was seen just once. J is TRBJ2-3 and V is TRBV29-1; D might be TRBD1 (6 bases). CDR1 is SQVTM, CDR2 ANQGSEA, per germline. With 8 bases removed from V and 2 bases from J, the gap between germline ends came to 14 bases. The length of the CDR3 is 13 residues. The CDR3 reads CSTRQALTDTQYF. The CDR3 region has the DNA TGCAGCACCAGACAGGCCCTCACAGATACGCAGTATTTT.

This rearrangement joins TRBV13 to TRBJ2-5; unclear D gene. Germline CDR1 PRHDT, CDR2 FYEKMQ (reference sequence). The CDR3 sequence is 13 residues long. Trimming shortened V by 2 bases and J by 2 bases, and 6 bases separated the two germline ends. This CDR3 reads CASSLRLQETQYF. CDR3 bases: TGTGCCAGCAGCTTACGGTTACAAGAGACCCAGTACTTC. Full variable domain (remainder filled in from reference TRBV13 and TRBJ2-5): AAGVIQSPRHLIKEKRETATLKCYPIPRHDTVYWYQQGPGQDPQFLISFYEKMQSDKGSIPDRFSAQQFSDYHSELNMSSLELGDSALYFCASSLRLQETQYFGPGTRLLVL.

The genes are TRBV18 and TRBJ1-2; 9 bases match TRBD1. V dropped 4 bases and J dropped 3; count of bases not matched to a gene: 3. This CDR3 spans 14 amino acids. The V gene's germline CDR1 is KGHSH and CDR2 LQKENI. CDR3 protein: CASSRGDRDYGYTF. CDR3 DNA sequence: TGTGCCAGCTCACGGGGGGACAGGGACTATGGCTACACCTTC. The full variable domain, rest sourced from reference TRBV18 and TRBJ1-2, is NAGVMQNPRHLVRRRGQEARLRCSPMKGHSHVYWYRQLPEEGLKFMVYLQKENIIDESGMPKERFSAEFPKEGPSILRIQQVVRGDSAAYFCASSRGDRDYGYTFGSGTRLTVV.

The chain is built from TRBV7-2 and TRBJ2-7; 10 nucleotides line up with TRBD1. In germline, CDR1 is SGHTA, CDR2 FQGNSA. The CDR3 length is 14 residues. With 5 bases clipped from V and 4 bases from J, the junction kept 5 bases outside the gene matches. DNA of the CDR3: TGTGCCAGCAGCATCGACAGGGGGCCTTACGAGCAGTACTTC. Its protein is CASSIDRGPYEQYF.

The V call is TRBV10-2, the J call TRBJ2-2; D is undetermined. Germline CDR1 is WSHSY and CDR2 is SAAADI. V lost 3 bases and J lost 1, with 3 bases in between. CDR3 length: 13 residues. CDR3 nucleotide sequence: TGCGCCAGCAGTGAACTGAACACCGGGGAGCTGTTTTTT. It is translated as CASSELNTGELFF.